This TCR beta chain came from a study of blood T cell repertoires in COVID-19. Produced via immunoSEQ multiplex PCR; TCRdb's table is partial and in-frame only. The data show about 130,000 clones, about 80% seen once. CDR3 length equals 12 residues. After removal of 6 bases from V and 7 bases from J, the junction contained 1 base not matched to a gene. Germline CDR1 MNHEY, CDR2 SVGAGI. This clone was found a few times. This specimen includes other DNA sequences encoding the same CDR3. The chain links TRBV6-5 to TRBJ1-2, with TRBD1 identical over 11 bases. The sequence derives from a woman aged 45 to 65 with acute or convalescent COVID-19. Sequenced sample: peripheral blood. The CDR3 loop reads CASRDRGPGYTF. CDR3 DNA sequence: TGTGCCAGCAGGGACAGGGGGCCTGGCTACACCTTC.